Shown below are 7 T cell receptor beta chains from a single sample sequenced in a study of T-cell reconstitution after alpha-beta-depleted transplantation in children. Unique molecular identifiers tagged the TCRbeta library. A single record per CDR3 protein comes from TCRdb applying MiXCR to the PCR reads. The data contain about 420,000 distinct CDR3 sequences, around 15% of them singletons. The sequencing here drew on PBMCs, mostly from graft donor cells, taken 360 days after TCRalphabeta/CD19-depleted stem cell transplant. These receptors originate from a boy under three years old who had a stem cell transplant for Wiskott-Aldrich syndrome, so the T cells may come from the graft donor.

V gene TRBV2 combines with J gene TRBJ2-5, with 7 bases matching TRBD2. The CDR3 covers 14 residues. After removal of 5 bases from V and 1 base from J, the junction contained 4 bases not matched to a gene. Per germline, CDR1 SNHLY and CDR2 FYNNEI. CDR3 DNA: TGTGCCAGCAGTAACGAGCGGGGCCAAGAGACCCAGTACTTC. It specifies CASSNERGQETQYF.

This sequence joins TRBV7-9 and TRBJ1-3; D is ambiguous. Looked up from germline, CDR1 is SEHNR and CDR2 is FQNEAQ (reference sequence). CDR3 length: 15 amino acids. Trimming took off 0 bases at V and 2 bases at J, with 8 bases between the two ends. CDR3 protein: CASSLAGRTGNTIYF. For the CDR3, the DNA is TGTGCCAGCAGCTTAGCTGGACGTACTGGAAACACCATATATTTT.

This clonotype has just a few counts. This chain uses TRBV12-3 or TRBV12-4 with TRBJ2-7, with 7 bases aligning to TRBD1. This CDR3 region has 12 residues. Unmatched junction bases numbered 4, after V lost 4 bases and J lost 7 bases. CDR3 nucleotides: TGTGCCAGCAGTTACAGGGGTTGGGAGCAGTACTTC. Amino acid sequence: CASSYRGWEQYF.

The chain employs TRBV12-3 or TRBV12-4 and TRBJ2-7, with D perhaps matching TRBD1 or TRBD2 (6 bases each). The CDR3 extends over 14 amino acids. V was pared by 3 bases and J by 6 bases, with 15 bases between. CDR3 sequence: CASSFSGGGFEQYF. In DNA form, the CDR3 reads TGTGCCAGCAGTTTCAGCGGAGGGGGGTTCGAGCAGTACTTC.

This chain uses TRBV2 with TRBJ2-1, with 14 nucleotides matching TRBD2. With 0 bases clipped from V and 0 bases from J, the junction kept 7 bases outside the gene matches. The CDR3 contains 20 residues. Germline CDR1 and CDR2: SNHLY and FYNNEI. CDR3 sequence (DNA): TGTGCCAGCAGTGAAGCGCTTGGGACTAGCGGGAGCCCCTCCTACAATGAGCAGTTCTTC. Its protein is CASSEALGTSGSPSYNEQFF.

The gene calls are TRBV7-9 and TRBJ2-4, with 8 positions matching TRBD1. Germline V lookup: CDR1 SEHNR, CDR2 FQNEAQ (reference sequence). There are 15 residues in the CDR3. Unmatched junction bases numbered 5, after V lost 3 bases and J lost 4 bases. The CDR3 bases are TGTGCCAGCAGCTTCTGGACAGGGTTAAAAAACATTCAGTACTTC. Translated, it gives CASSFWTGLKNIQYF.

This clonotype was observed a few times. This sequence joins TRBV6-2 or TRBV6-3 and TRBJ2-5; D may be TRBD2 (6 bases). Trimming cost V 5 bases and J 0 bases, with 19 bases left between them. Germline V gives CDR1 MNHEY, CDR2 SVGEGT. The CDR3 is 17 residues long. CDR3 DNA sequence: TGTGCCAGCAGTGGACGACGACTAGGGATGAACCAAGAGACCCAGTACTTC. Encoded protein: CASSGRRLGMNQETQYF.